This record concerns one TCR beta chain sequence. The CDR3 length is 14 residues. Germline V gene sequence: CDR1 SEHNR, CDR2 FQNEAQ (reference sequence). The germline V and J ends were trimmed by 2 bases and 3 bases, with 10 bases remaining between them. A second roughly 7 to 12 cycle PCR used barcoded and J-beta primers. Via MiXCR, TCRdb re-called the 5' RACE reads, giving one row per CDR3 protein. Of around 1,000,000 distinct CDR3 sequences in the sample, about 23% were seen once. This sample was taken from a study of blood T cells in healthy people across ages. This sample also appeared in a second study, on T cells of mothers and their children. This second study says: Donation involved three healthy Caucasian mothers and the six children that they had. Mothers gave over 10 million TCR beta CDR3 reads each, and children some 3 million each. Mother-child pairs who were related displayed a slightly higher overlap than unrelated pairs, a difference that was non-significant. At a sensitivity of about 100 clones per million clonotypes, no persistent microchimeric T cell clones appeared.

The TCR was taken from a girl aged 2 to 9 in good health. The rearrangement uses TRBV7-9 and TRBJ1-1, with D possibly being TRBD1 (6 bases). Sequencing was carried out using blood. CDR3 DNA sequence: TGTGCCAGCAGCTTAACTAGGACAGACACTGAAGCTTTCTTT. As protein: CASSLTRTDTEAFF.